A selection of T cell receptor beta chains follows, all from one sample in a study of blood T cell repertoires in COVID-19. Method: immunoSEQ multiplex PCR; TCRdb's copy keeps in-frame clones and lacks some. The top ten hold less than 25% of the sample, which has tens of thousands of clones, around 73% seen once. Sequenced input: peripheral blood. Source of these receptors: an older man with active or convalescent COVID-19. Both conserved end residues are part of each CDR3. Fields, in order: clone size, J gene, D gene, V gene, CDR3 protein, CDR3 DNA. A D gene is named only where the DNA matches it firmly. Size is omitted from some rows. Given values are once, few, many or a class for expanded clones.

clone_size: -; j_call: TRBJ2-1; d_call: -; v_call: TRBV9; cdr3_aa: CASSPPKTSHNEQFF; cdr3_nt: TGTGCCAGCAGCCCTCCCAAAACTAGCCACAATGAGCAGTTCTTC
clone_size: few; j_call: TRBJ2-3; d_call: -; v_call: TRBV24-1; cdr3_aa: CATSLDLASNTQYF; cdr3_nt: TGTGCCACCAGTCTCGACCTAGCGTCAAATACGCAGTATTTT
clone_size: -; j_call: TRBJ2-7; d_call: -; v_call: TRBV6-2/TRBV6-3; cdr3_aa: CASSGQTYEQYF; cdr3_nt: TGTGCCAGCAGTGGACAGACCTACGAGCAGTACTTC
clone_size: -; j_call: TRBJ1-2; d_call: TRBD1; v_call: TRBV7-9; cdr3_aa: CASSLGQGVDGYTF; cdr3_nt: TGTGCCAGCAGCTTGGGGCAGGGGGTAGATGGCTACACCTTC
clone_size: many; j_call: TRBJ1-5; d_call: -; v_call: TRBV2; cdr3_aa: CASTAYVAAGQPQHF; cdr3_nt: TGTGCCAGCACTGCCTATGTGGCGGCGGGTCAGCCCCAGCATTTT
clone_size: -; j_call: TRBJ2-1; d_call: TRBD2; v_call: TRBV10-3; cdr3_aa: CAISVPGGLAGSSYNEQFF; cdr3_nt: TGTGCCATCAGTGTCCCGGGAGGACTAGCGGGCAGCTCCTACAATGAGCAGTTCTTC
clone_size: -; j_call: TRBJ2-7; d_call: TRBD2; v_call: TRBV5-6; cdr3_aa: CASSVSGMEQYF; cdr3_nt: TGTGCCAGCAGCGTTAGCGGGATGGAGCAGTACTTC
clone_size: -; j_call: TRBJ2-2; d_call: -; v_call: TRBV12-3/TRBV12-4; cdr3_aa: CASSLAGTGELFF; cdr3_nt: TGTGCCAGCAGTTTAGCCGGGACCGGGGAGCTGTTTTTT
clone_size: few; j_call: TRBJ1-4; d_call: -; v_call: TRBV24-1; cdr3_aa: CATGGEGMEKLFF; cdr3_nt: TGTGCCACCGGTGGGGAGGGAATGGAAAAACTGTTTTTT
clone_size: -; j_call: TRBJ2-1; d_call: -; v_call: TRBV19; cdr3_aa: CASSTGGGGGNEQFF; cdr3_nt: TGTGCCAGTAGTACCGGCGGAGGGGGGGGTAATGAGCAGTTCTTC
clone_size: -; j_call: TRBJ2-5; d_call: -; v_call: TRBV15; cdr3_aa: CATSRERTTQETQYF; cdr3_nt: TGTGCCACCAGCAGGGAGAGGACTACACAAGAGACCCAGTACTTC
clone_size: -; j_call: TRBJ2-7; d_call: TRBD2; v_call: TRBV7-8; cdr3_aa: CASSRYSGSSYEQYF; cdr3_nt: TGTGCCAGCAGCAGATATAGCGGGAGCTCCTACGAGCAGTACTTC
clone_size: -; j_call: TRBJ2-5; d_call: TRBD2; v_call: TRBV2; cdr3_aa: CASSVRLADETQYF; cdr3_nt: TGTGCCAGCAGTGTCAGACTAGCGGACGAGACCCAGTACTTC
clone_size: few; j_call: TRBJ2-2; d_call: -; v_call: TRBV19; cdr3_aa: CASSISAAVLNTGELFF; cdr3_nt: TGTGCCAGTAGTATAAGTGCCGCGGTTCTGAACACCGGGGAGCTGTTTTTT
clone_size: -; j_call: TRBJ2-6; d_call: TRBD1; v_call: TRBV19; cdr3_aa: CASSKSSGQLSGANVLTF; cdr3_nt: TGTGCCAGTAGTAAATCGTCGGGACAGCTCTCTGGGGCCAACGTCCTGACTTTC
clone_size: -; j_call: TRBJ1-5; d_call: -; v_call: TRBV3-1/TRBV3-2; cdr3_aa: CASSQEGGRRHSNQPQHF; cdr3_nt: TGTGCCAGCAGCCAAGAAGGAGGACGACGACATAGCAATCAGCCCCAGCATTTT
clone_size: -; j_call: TRBJ1-2; d_call: -; v_call: TRBV10-3; cdr3_aa: CAVRVTEGQEANYGYTF; cdr3_nt: TGTGCCGTCAGGGTTACGGAAGGACAAGAAGCTAACTATGGCTACACCTTC
clone_size: -; j_call: TRBJ2-2; d_call: TRBD2; v_call: TRBV25-1; cdr3_aa: CASSKSPWAGVATGELFF; cdr3_nt: TGTGCCAGCAGTAAGTCCCCCTGGGCGGGGGTCGCCACCGGGGAGCTGTTTTTT
clone_size: -; j_call: TRBJ2-5; d_call: TRBD1; v_call: TRBV24-1; cdr3_aa: CATSLTGVETQYF; cdr3_nt: TGTGCCACCAGTTTGACAGGGGTGGAGACCCAGTACTTC
clone_size: once; j_call: TRBJ1-2; d_call: -; v_call: TRBV7-9; cdr3_aa: CASSQDSNYGYTF; cdr3_nt: TGTGCCAGCAGTCAGGACAGTAACTATGGCTACACCTTC
clone_size: -; j_call: TRBJ2-7; d_call: TRBD2; v_call: TRBV7-9; cdr3_aa: CASSAPGLAGDEQYF; cdr3_nt: TGTGCCAGCAGCGCCCCTGGACTAGCGGGGGACGAGCAGTACTTC
clone_size: once; j_call: TRBJ2-7; d_call: -; v_call: TRBV28; cdr3_aa: CASRAQGISYEQYF; cdr3_nt: TGTGCCAGCAGGGCACAGGGCATCTCCTACGAGCAGTACTTC
clone_size: -; j_call: TRBJ2-1; d_call: -; v_call: TRBV29-1; cdr3_aa: CSVGPFVSYNEQFF; cdr3_nt: TGCAGCGTTGGGCCATTCGTCTCCTACAATGAGCAGTTCTTC
clone_size: -; j_call: TRBJ2-7; d_call: -; v_call: TRBV29-1; cdr3_aa: CSVEDTEDEQYF; cdr3_nt: TGCAGCGTTGAAGACACGGAGGACGAGCAGTACTTC
clone_size: -; j_call: TRBJ1-6; d_call: TRBD1; v_call: TRBV2; cdr3_aa: CASTRAQGAKYSPLHF; cdr3_nt: TGTGCCAGCACCAGGGCACAGGGGGCGAAGTATTCACCCCTCCACTTT
clone_size: -; j_call: TRBJ2-6; d_call: TRBD2; v_call: TRBV3-1/TRBV3-2; cdr3_aa: CASSRGLAGVGANVLTF; cdr3_nt: TGTGCCAGCAGCCGAGGACTAGCGGGAGTTGGGGCCAACGTCCTGACTTTC
clone_size: -; j_call: TRBJ2-7; d_call: TRBD2; v_call: TRBV28; cdr3_aa: CASSPTGGLAGAYEQYF; cdr3_nt: TGTGCCAGCAGCCCTACCGGAGGACTAGCGGGCGCCTACGAGCAGTACTTC
clone_size: -; j_call: TRBJ1-1; d_call: -; v_call: TRBV5-8; cdr3_aa: CASSLQPNTEAFF; cdr3_nt: TGTGCCAGCAGCTTACAACCGAACACTGAAGCTTTCTTT
clone_size: -; j_call: TRBJ2-1; d_call: -; v_call: TRBV18; cdr3_aa: CASSPNTKSRGVYEQFF; cdr3_nt: TGTGCCAGCTCACCCAACACTAAAAGCCGCGGGGTCTATGAGCAGTTCTTC
clone_size: -; j_call: TRBJ1-2; d_call: -; v_call: TRBV7-2; cdr3_aa: CASSPPTVYGYTF; cdr3_nt: TGTGCCAGCAGCCCGCCGACAGTCTATGGCTACACCTTC
clone_size: -; j_call: TRBJ2-3; d_call: TRBD2; v_call: TRBV30; cdr3_aa: CAWRSSGSTDTQYF; cdr3_nt: TGTGCCTGGAGATCTAGCGGAAGCACAGATACGCAGTATTTT
clone_size: -; j_call: TRBJ2-3; d_call: -; v_call: TRBV19; cdr3_aa: CASSPRALASTDTQYF; cdr3_nt: TGTGCCAGTAGTCCCAGAGCCCTAGCTAGCACAGATACGCAGTATTTT
clone_size: -; j_call: TRBJ2-5; d_call: TRBD2; v_call: TRBV19; cdr3_aa: CASKSAGGYGETQYF; cdr3_nt: TGTGCCAGTAAATCGGCGGGAGGCTACGGAGAGACCCAGTACTTC
clone_size: -; j_call: TRBJ1-6; d_call: TRBD1; v_call: TRBV18; cdr3_aa: CASSPQNPAGQGSTGSPLHF; cdr3_nt: TGTGCCAGCTCACCACAAAACCCCGCGGGACAGGGGTCTACTGGCTCACCCCTCCACTTT
clone_size: -; j_call: TRBJ1-5; d_call: TRBD1; v_call: TRBV6-5; cdr3_aa: CASSSDRGSGQPQHF; cdr3_nt: TGTGCCAGCTCCTCGGACAGGGGTTCCGGACAGCCCCAGCATTTT
clone_size: -; j_call: TRBJ2-7; d_call: -; v_call: TRBV18; cdr3_aa: CASSPSQGQRSYEQYF; cdr3_nt: TGTGCCAGCTCACCGTCACAGGGTCAGAGGTCCTACGAGCAGTACTTC
clone_size: -; j_call: TRBJ1-2; d_call: -; v_call: TRBV7-9; cdr3_aa: CASTLTGNGYTF; cdr3_nt: TGTGCCAGCACCCTAACCGGGAACGGCTACACCTTC
clone_size: -; j_call: TRBJ1-5; d_call: -; v_call: TRBV2; cdr3_aa: CASTGRGNQPQHF; cdr3_nt: TGTGCCAGCACAGGCAGGGGCAATCAGCCCCAGCATTTT
clone_size: once; j_call: TRBJ1-2; d_call: -; v_call: TRBV7-9; cdr3_aa: CASSLGGGASYGYTF; cdr3_nt: TGTGCCAGCAGCTTAGGCGGAGGTGCCTCCTATGGCTACACCTTC
clone_size: once; j_call: TRBJ2-1; d_call: TRBD2; v_call: TRBV27; cdr3_aa: CASSSPSGSLNEQFF; cdr3_nt: TGTGCCAGCAGTAGTCCCAGCGGGAGTCTGAATGAGCAGTTCTTC
clone_size: -; j_call: TRBJ1-1; d_call: -; v_call: TRBV5-1; cdr3_aa: CASSSAGETEAFF; cdr3_nt: TGCGCCAGCAGCTCGGCAGGGGAGACTGAAGCTTTCTTT
clone_size: -; j_call: TRBJ2-5; d_call: TRBD2; v_call: TRBV20-1; cdr3_aa: CSASSISGISETQYF; cdr3_nt: TGCAGTGCTAGTTCGATTAGCGGGATTTCAGAGACCCAGTACTTC
clone_size: -; j_call: TRBJ1-4; d_call: -; v_call: TRBV7-2; cdr3_aa: CASSLNQGEKLFF; cdr3_nt: TGTGCCAGCAGCTTAAATCAGGGTGAAAAACTGTTTTTT
clone_size: once; j_call: TRBJ2-1; d_call: -; v_call: TRBV28; cdr3_aa: CASSSGSGGSKIHNEQFF; cdr3_nt: TGTGCCAGCAGTTCGGGAAGCGGAGGCAGTAAGATTCATAATGAGCAGTTCTTC
clone_size: -; j_call: TRBJ1-6; d_call: -; v_call: TRBV5-4; cdr3_aa: CASSTRTTYNSPLHF; cdr3_nt: TGTGCCAGCAGCACCCGGACAACTTATAATTCACCCCTCCACTTT
clone_size: few; j_call: TRBJ1-6; d_call: TRBD1; v_call: TRBV9; cdr3_aa: CASSVGQGARSLHF; cdr3_nt: TGTGCCAGCAGCGTAGGTCAGGGGGCTAGGTCCCTCCACTTT
clone_size: -; j_call: TRBJ2-2; d_call: -; v_call: TRBV11-2; cdr3_aa: CASSLAGGRGELFF; cdr3_nt: TGTGCCAGCAGCTTAGCCGGGGGGCGCGGGGAGCTGTTTTTT